The subject of this entry is one T cell receptor beta chain. The antigen remains undetermined. The CDR3 has 14 amino acids. The V end lost 1 base, the J end lost 8 bases, and 12 bases lay between the germline ends. CDR1 SGHTA and CDR2 FQGNSA come from the germline V gene. Using a J-beta primer mix together with a sample-barcoded 5' primer, a second PCR was run for about 7 to 12 cycles. TCRdb redid the calling of the 5' RACE reads with MiXCR, one entry per CDR3 protein. Counted here are approximately 730,000 distinct CDR3 sequences, about 55% occurring once; the ten biggest clones make up roughly 40%. This record belongs to a study of blood T cells in healthy people across ages. The overall study: The capture of about one barcoded beta molecule per two T cells was achieved by template switching.

General study results and limits: Naive T cell percentage showed a strong correlation with the diversity of TCR beta. Investigators viewed diversity estimates from one million T cells as underestimates, the study reported.

This rearrangement joins TRBV7-2 to TRBJ1-5; the D is unclear. This receptor was identified in an elderly man in good health. Source material: blood. CDR3 sequence: CASSLGGRGKPQHF. CDR3 coding DNA: TGTGCCAGCAGCTTAGGCGGACGGGGTAAGCCCCAGCATTTT.